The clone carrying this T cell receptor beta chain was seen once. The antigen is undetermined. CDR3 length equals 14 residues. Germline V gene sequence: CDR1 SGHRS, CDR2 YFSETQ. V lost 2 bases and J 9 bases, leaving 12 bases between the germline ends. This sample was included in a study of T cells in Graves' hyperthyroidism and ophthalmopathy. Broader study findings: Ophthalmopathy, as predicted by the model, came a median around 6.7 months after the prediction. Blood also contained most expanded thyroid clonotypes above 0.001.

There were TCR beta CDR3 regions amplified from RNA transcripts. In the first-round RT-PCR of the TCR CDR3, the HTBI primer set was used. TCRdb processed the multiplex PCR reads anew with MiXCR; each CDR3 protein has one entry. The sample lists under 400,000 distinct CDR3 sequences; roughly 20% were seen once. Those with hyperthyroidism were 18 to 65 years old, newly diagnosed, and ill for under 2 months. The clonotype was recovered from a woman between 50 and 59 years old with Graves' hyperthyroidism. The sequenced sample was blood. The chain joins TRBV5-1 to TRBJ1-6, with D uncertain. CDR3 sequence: CASSFLESSSPLHF. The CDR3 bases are TGCGCCAGCAGCTTCCTCGAATCTAGTTCACCCCTCCACTTT.